This TCR beta chain was documented in a study of blood T cell repertoires in COVID-19. The method was immunoSEQ multiplex PCR; TCRdb's version includes in-frame clones alone and lacks a portion of them. The table includes 70,000 to 80,000 clones, 90% to 95% detected once. Trimming removed 1 base from V and 1 base from J, with 8 bases in between. Germline CDR1 LGHNA, CDR2 YNFKEQ. This CDR3 comprises 15 residues. Material for sequencing was peripheral blood. This sequence joins TRBV4-2 and TRBJ1-5; possibly TRBD1 for D (5 bases). This TCR was recovered from a human donor in a cohort sampled during active COVID-19. CDR3 in amino acids: CASSQAGGSNQPQHF. CDR3 sequence (DNA): TGTGCCAGCAGCCAAGCGGGGGGAAGCAATCAGCCCCAGCATTTT.